A selection of T cell receptor beta chains follows, all from one sample in a study of blood T cell repertoires in COVID-19. Libraries were prepared by immunoSEQ multiplex PCR; TCRdb keeps only in-frame clonotypes and omits some of them. The repertoire consists of around 40,000 clones, with roughly 78% occurring once and the leading ten covering around 38%. The source material was peripheral blood. The origin of the receptors is a man aged 80 or over with active or convalescent COVID-19. The CDR3 runs from the conserved cysteine through the conserved F or W. The D gene is left open where the match is weak. Size values are once, few and many counts, or a class for expanded clones, and some rows have none.

d_call: -
v_call: TRBV24-1
j_call: TRBJ2-5
clone_size: -
cdr3_nt: TGTGCCACCAGTGAGTCAGGGGAGGGGGAGACCCAGTACTTC
cdr3_aa: CATSESGEGETQYF

d_call: -
v_call: TRBV5-6
j_call: TRBJ1-1
clone_size: -
cdr3_nt: TGTGCCAGCAGCCTGGACATTCACATGAACACTGAAGCTTTCTTT
cdr3_aa: CASSLDIHMNTEAFF

d_call: TRBD1
v_call: TRBV18
j_call: TRBJ1-1
clone_size: -
cdr3_nt: TGTGCCAGCTCACCAAACTTCACAGGGGGGCTCACTGAAGCTTTCTTT
cdr3_aa: CASSPNFTGGLTEAFF

d_call: TRBD1
v_call: TRBV27
j_call: TRBJ1-5
clone_size: -
cdr3_nt: TGTGCCAGCAGTTTAGTGTCGCAGGGGGGTCAGCCCCAGCATTTT
cdr3_aa: CASSLVSQGGQPQHF

d_call: -
v_call: TRBV24-1
j_call: TRBJ2-5
clone_size: -
cdr3_nt: TGTGCCACCTCCCCTACAGGGCCCCAAGAGACCCAGTACTTC
cdr3_aa: CATSPTGPQETQYF

d_call: -
v_call: TRBV11-2
j_call: TRBJ1-5
clone_size: -
cdr3_nt: TGTGCCAGCAGCTTACAGGATGGGGGGGAGCCCCAGCATTTT
cdr3_aa: CASSLQDGGEPQHF

d_call: TRBD2
v_call: TRBV14
j_call: TRBJ2-1
clone_size: -
cdr3_nt: TGTGCCAGCAGCCGGGGACTAGCGGGAGGGCCTTCCTACAATGAGCAGTTCTTC
cdr3_aa: CASSRGLAGGPSYNEQFF

d_call: -
v_call: TRBV7-9
j_call: TRBJ2-6
clone_size: -
cdr3_nt: TGTGCCAGCAGCTTACTTAGTATGTACTCTGGGGCCAACGTCCTGACTTTC
cdr3_aa: CASSLLSMYSGANVLTF

d_call: -
v_call: TRBV28
j_call: TRBJ2-2
clone_size: -
cdr3_nt: TGTGCCAGCAGATCAGGAGGGTCCACCGGGGAGCTGTTTTTT
cdr3_aa: CASRSGGSTGELFF

d_call: -
v_call: TRBV5-4
j_call: TRBJ2-7
clone_size: -
cdr3_nt: TGTGCCAGCAGCTCGAGAGAACGCTCCGAGCAGTACTTC
cdr3_aa: CASSSRERSEQYF

d_call: TRBD1
v_call: TRBV7-9
j_call: TRBJ1-5
clone_size: -
cdr3_nt: TGTGCCAGCAGCTTAGGACAGGGGGAACAGCCCCAGCATTTT
cdr3_aa: CASSLGQGEQPQHF

d_call: -
v_call: TRBV6-5
j_call: TRBJ1-2
clone_size: few
cdr3_nt: TGTGCCAGCAGTTACGCCGGGGGAGCGAGTTATGGCTACACCTTC
cdr3_aa: CASSYAGGASYGYTF

d_call: TRBD2
v_call: TRBV9
j_call: TRBJ2-1
clone_size: -
cdr3_nt: TGTGCCAGCAGCGTTGGGACTAGCGGGAGGGCCACCCATGAGCAGTTCTTC
cdr3_aa: CASSVGTSGRATHEQFF

d_call: TRBD1
v_call: TRBV5-1
j_call: TRBJ2-7
clone_size: -
cdr3_nt: TGCGCCAGCAGCTTGTCAGGGGGCTACGAGCAGTACTTC
cdr3_aa: CASSLSGGYEQYF

d_call: -
v_call: TRBV6-5
j_call: TRBJ1-4
clone_size: few
cdr3_nt: TGTGCCAGCAGTTACTCGCTCGGTACGAAGGGGGAAAAACTGTTTTTT
cdr3_aa: CASSYSLGTKGEKLFF